This TCR beta chain was recovered during a study of shared clonotypes between healthy human individuals. Naive CD45RA+ and memory CD45RA-negative subsets were split from CD4+ cells. The sample holds a few counts of this clone. Trimming took 6 bases from V and 7 from J, leaving 21 bases between them. Germline V CDR1 and CDR2: LNHDA, SQIVND (reference sequence). CDR3 length: 15 residues. Method: immunoSEQ multiplex PCR; TCRdb's copy keeps in-frame clones and lacks some. The sample shows millions of clones, over 85% of them seen only once. J is TRBJ1-2 and V is TRBV19, with D perhaps TRBD1 (6 bases). This TCR was recovered from a man between 18 and 35 years old in good health. The sequenced sample consisted of naive CD4+ T cells sorted from blood. The subset is: CD45RA+ positively selected. CDR3 nucleotide sequence: TGTGCCAGTAGCCTCCAGACCGGGGGCGCCGGTGGCTACACCTTC. Protein sequence: CASSLQTGGAGGYTF.